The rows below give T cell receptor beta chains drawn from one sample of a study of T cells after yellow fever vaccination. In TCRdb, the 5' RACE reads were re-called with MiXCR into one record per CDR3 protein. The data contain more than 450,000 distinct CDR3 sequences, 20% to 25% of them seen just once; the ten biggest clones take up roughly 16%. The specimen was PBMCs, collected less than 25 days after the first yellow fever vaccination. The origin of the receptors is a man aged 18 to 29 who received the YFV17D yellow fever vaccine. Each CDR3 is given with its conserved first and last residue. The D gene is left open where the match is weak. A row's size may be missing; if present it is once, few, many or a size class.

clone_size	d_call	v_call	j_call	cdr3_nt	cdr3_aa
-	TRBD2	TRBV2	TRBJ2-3	TGTGCCACCAGCCCTAGCGGGGTTCCCGGGGATACGCAGTATTTT	CATSPSGVPGDTQYF
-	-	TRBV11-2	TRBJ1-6	TGTGCCAGCAGCTTAAATGTAGGCAGGCCCTATTCACCCCTCCACTTT	CASSLNVGRPYSPLHF
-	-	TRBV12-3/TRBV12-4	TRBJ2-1	TGTGCCAGCAGTTTAGGGGCTCTGCGACCGGAGCAGTTCTTC	CASSLGALRPEQFF
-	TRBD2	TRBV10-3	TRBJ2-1	TGTGCCATCAGTGAGTCTGCTAGCGGGGGTTGGTACAATGAGCAGTTCTTC	CAISESASGGWYNEQFF
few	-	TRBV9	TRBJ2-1	TGTGCCAGCAGCGTAGTTGAAACCTCCTACAATGAGCAGTTCTTC	CASSVVETSYNEQFF
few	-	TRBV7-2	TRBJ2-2	TGTGCCAGCAGCGCCCGGCCGCGGGCGAACACCGGGGAGCTGTTTTTT	CASSARPRANTGELFF
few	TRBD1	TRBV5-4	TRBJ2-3	TGTGCCAGCAGCCTGGACAGGGAACTCACAGATACGCAGTATTTT	CASSLDRELTDTQYF
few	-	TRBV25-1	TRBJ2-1	TGTGCCAGCAGTTCCTACAATGATCCCAATGAGCAGTTCTTC	CASSSYNDPNEQFF
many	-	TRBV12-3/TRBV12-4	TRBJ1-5	TGTGCCAGCAGTTACGCAGGGACTTATAGCAATCAGCCCCAGCATTTT	CASSYAGTYSNQPQHF
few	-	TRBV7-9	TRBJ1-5	TGTGCCAGCAGCTTAGATTGGCAGCCCCAGCATTTT	CASSLDWQPQHF
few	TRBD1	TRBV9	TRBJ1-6	TGTGCCAGCAGCGTCATCCCCCACTCGGAGGGGGCAGATTCACCCCTCCACTTT	CASSVIPHSEGADSPLHF
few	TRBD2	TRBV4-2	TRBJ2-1	TGTGCCAGCAGCCGCACGGGGGGGGGCCTTGTTGAGCAGTTCTTC	CASSRTGGGLVEQFF
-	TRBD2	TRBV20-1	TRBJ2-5	TGCAGTGCTAGCCGGGCTAGCGGGGACGAGACCCAGTACTTC	CSASRASGDETQYF
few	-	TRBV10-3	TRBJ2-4	TGTGCCATCAGTGAGGACGGTCCGAGTGCGGACATTCAGTACTTC	CAISEDGPSADIQYF
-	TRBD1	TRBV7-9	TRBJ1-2	TGTGCCAGCAGCGGCCGACAGGGTATCTATGGCTACACCTTC	CASSGRQGIYGYTF
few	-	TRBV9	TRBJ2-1	TGTGCCAGCGGAGGGGCTGACGACGCCTACAATGAGCAGTTCTTC	CASGGADDAYNEQFF
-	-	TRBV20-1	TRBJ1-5	TGCAGTGCTAGAGATCGGGATTACCAGCATTTT	CSARDRDYQHF
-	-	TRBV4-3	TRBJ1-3	TGCGCCAGCAGCCAAGATCGGGGGGCCAGAAACACCATATATTTT	CASSQDRGARNTIYF
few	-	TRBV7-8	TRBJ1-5	TGTGCCAGCAGCTCGGCCCCCTTTGGGGGCAATCAGCCCCAGCATTTT	CASSSAPFGGNQPQHF
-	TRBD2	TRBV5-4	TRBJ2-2	TGTGCCAGCAGCTTAGCACAGGGACTAGCCGGGGAGCTGTTTTTT	CASSLAQGLAGELFF
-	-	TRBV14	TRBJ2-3	TGTGCCAGCAGCCATTTATCGTCAGATACGCAGTATTTT	CASSHLSSDTQYF
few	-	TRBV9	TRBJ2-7	TGTGCCAGCAGCGTTAGGGCAGGGGAGCAGTACTTC	CASSVRAGEQYF
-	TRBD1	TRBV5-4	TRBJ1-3	TGTGCCAGCAGCTCTACCGGGACAGGATTAACTGGAAACACCATATATTTT	CASSSTGTGLTGNTIYF
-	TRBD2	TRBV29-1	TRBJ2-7	TGCAGCGCCGTGGGGGGGAGCTCCTACGAGCAGTACTTC	CSAVGGSSYEQYF
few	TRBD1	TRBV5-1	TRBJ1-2	TGCGCCAGCTCAACCGGGGACAGATTTTATGGCTACACCTTC	CASSTGDRFYGYTF
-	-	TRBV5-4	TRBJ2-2	TGTGCCAGCAGCTTGGATTCGGGGTCCGGGGAGCTGTTTTTT	CASSLDSGSGELFF
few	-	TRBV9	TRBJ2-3	TGTGCCAGCAGCGCCTTTAGTGCTAAATTCGCAGGGCATACGCAGTATTTT	CASSAFSAKFAGHTQYF
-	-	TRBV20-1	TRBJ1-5	TGCAGTGCTCTCTCGGGGGAGAATCAGCCCCAGCATTTT	CSALSGENQPQHF
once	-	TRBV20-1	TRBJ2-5	TGCAGTGCCGACAGCGGCAGGGCCCAAGAGACCCAGTACTTC	CSADSGRAQETQYF
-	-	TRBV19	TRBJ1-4	TGTGCCAGTAGTATAGGCAGGTCGGAACTGTTTTTT	CASSIGRSELFF
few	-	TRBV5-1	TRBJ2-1	TGCGCCAGCAAGGGGGGGGGCGATTACAATGAGCAGTTCTTC	CASKGGGDYNEQFF
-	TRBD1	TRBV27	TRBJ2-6	TGTGCCAGCAGTTTAAGGGCAGGGGGCGCTGAAGGGGCCAACGTCCTGACTTTC	CASSLRAGGAEGANVLTF
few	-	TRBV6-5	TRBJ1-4	TGTGCCAGCAGTTACTCGTATCCATCAACCGGGGTAGGCGAAAAACTGTTTTTT	CASSYSYPSTGVGEKLFF
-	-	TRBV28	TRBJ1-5	TGTGCCAGCGTAGGGGATTATAGCAATCAGCCCCAGCATTTT	CASVGDYSNQPQHF
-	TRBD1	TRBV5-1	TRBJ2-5	TGCGCCAGCAGCGGGGGACAGGTGGAAGAGACCCAGTACTTC	CASSGGQVEETQYF
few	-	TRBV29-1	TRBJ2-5	TGCAGCGTTGGGACAACCGAAGAGACCCAGTACTTC	CSVGTTEETQYF
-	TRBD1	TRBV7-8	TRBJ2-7	TGTGCCAGCAGCAAGGGGACAGGAACGGCCTACGAGCAGTACTTC	CASSKGTGTAYEQYF
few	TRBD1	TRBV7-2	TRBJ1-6	TGTGCCAGCAGCTTAGCCGGGACAGGGTATAATTCACCCCTCCACTTT	CASSLAGTGYNSPLHF
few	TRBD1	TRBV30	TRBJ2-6	TGTGCCTGGAGTGGGACAGGGAGCTCTGGGGCCAACGTCCTGACTTTC	CAWSGTGSSGANVLTF
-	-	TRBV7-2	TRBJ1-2	TGTGCCAGCAGTTGGCCGGGACGGGGGTTACTATGGCTCACCTTC	CASSWPGRGLLWLTF
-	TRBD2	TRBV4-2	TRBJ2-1	TGTGCCAGCAGCCTACATAGCGGGGAGCAGTTCTTC	CASSLHSGEQFF
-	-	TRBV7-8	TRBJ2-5	TGTGCCAGCAGCCATAGGAAGTTAACACCAGAGACCCAGTACTTC	CASSHRKLTPETQYF
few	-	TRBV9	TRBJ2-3	TGTGCCAGCAGCGTAGGCAGGTCGGGGGATACGCAGTATTTT	CASSVGRSGDTQYF
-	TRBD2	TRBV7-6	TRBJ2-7	TGTGCCAGCAGCTTAGGGGGGGGACTCTACGAGCAGTACTTC	CASSLGGGLYEQYF
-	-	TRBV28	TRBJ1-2	TGTGCCAGCAGTTCAGCCGGGACCGCCTATGGCTACACCTTC	CASSSAGTAYGYTF
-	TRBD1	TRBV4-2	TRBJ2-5	TGTGCCAGCAGCCAACTGGCTACCGGGACAGGGAAATTCAGGTTGGGGGTAGAGACCCAGTACTTC	CASSQLATGTGKFRLGVETQYF
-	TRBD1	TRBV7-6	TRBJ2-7	TGTGCCAGCAGGCCCGGGACAGGGGTTTACCACGAGCAGTACTTC	CASRPGTGVYHEQYF
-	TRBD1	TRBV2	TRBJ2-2	TGTGCCAGCAGTTTCCAGGGGGTCGCCGGGGAGCTGTTTTTT	CASSFQGVAGELFF
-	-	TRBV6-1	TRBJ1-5	TGTGCCAGCAGTCAACAGAGAGGGACTAATAGCAATCAGCCCCAGCATTTT	CASSQQRGTNSNQPQHF
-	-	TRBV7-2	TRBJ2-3	TGTGCCAGCAGCTTATTTTTTGCCCCAGGGGGCACAGATACGCAGTATTTT	CASSLFFAPGGTDTQYF
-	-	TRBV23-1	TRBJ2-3	TGCGCCAGCAGTCAATCGGACCGGGGCACAGATACGCAGTATTTT	CASSQSDRGTDTQYF
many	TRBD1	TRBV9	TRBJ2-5	TGTGCCAGCAGCTCTAACCGCGGGACAGGGGTAGAGACCCAGTACTTC	CASSSNRGTGVETQYF
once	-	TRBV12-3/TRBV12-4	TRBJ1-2	TGTGCCAGCAGTTTTTCGACAGCTGGAGCTAACTATGGCTACACCTTC	CASSFSTAGANYGYTF
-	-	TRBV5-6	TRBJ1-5	TGTGCCAGCAGCTTGGAGATGACGGGGCCCCAGCATTTT	CASSLEMTGPQHF
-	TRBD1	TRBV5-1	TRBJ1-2	TGCGCCAGCAGCTTGTCGACAGGGGATGTTAATGGCTACACCTTC	CASSLSTGDVNGYTF